Listed here are 7 T cell receptor beta chains from one sample, sequenced in a study of early T cells in non-severe SARS-CoV-2 infection. Via MiXCR, TCRdb re-called the 5' RACE reads, giving one row per CDR3 protein. The sample holds approximately 35,000 distinct CDR3 sequences; roughly 5.7% are singletons and the top ten take roughly 5.7%. Sample: whole blood. The receptors come from an adult who was a healthcare worker with PCR-confirmed SARS-CoV-2 infection or an uninfected control (not recorded which).

This clonotype has only a few counts. The chain recombines TRBV28 with TRBJ2-7; no clear D. Germline V gene lookup returns CDR1 MDHEN and CDR2 SYDVKM. The CDR3 has 14 residues. V was trimmed by 6 bases and J by 0 bases, leaving 12 bases between them. The CDR3 is CASSPPGRSYEQYF. In DNA, the CDR3 is TGTGCCAGCAGCCCCCCGGGCCGCTCCTACGAGCAGTACTTC. The full variable domain, in which reference TRBV28 and TRBJ2-7 provide the parts outside the CDR3, is DVKVTQSSRYLVKRTGEKVFLECVQDMDHENMFWYRQDPGLGLRLIYFSYDVKMKEKGDIPEGYSVSREKKERFSLILESASTNQTSMYLCASSPPGRSYEQYFGPGTRLTVT.

The chain combines TRBV4-1 with TRBJ2-3, with TRBD2 matching over 11 bases. CDR1 and CDR2 from the germline V gene are MGHRA and YSYEKL. After removal of 4 bases from V and 7 bases from J, the junction contained 13 bases not matched to a gene. The CDR3 has 17 residues. The chain's CDR3 is CASSPIPGSGRGNTQYF. Written as DNA, the CDR3 is TGCGCCAGCAGCCCCATCCCGGGTAGCGGGAGGGGGAATACGCAGTATTTT.

This clonotype occurred many times. The J gene is TRBJ2-1, the V gene TRBV9; a possible D gene is TRBD2 (5 bases). V lost 3 bases and J lost 1, with 11 bases in between. Germline CDR1 is SGDLS and CDR2 is YYNGEE. This CDR3 is 15 amino acids long. The CDR3 region has the DNA TGTGCCAGCAGCGCCCGGACTGGATCCTACAATGAGCAGTTCTTC. Protein: CASSARTGSYNEQFF.

This clonotype was detected many times. The CDR3 loop reads CSAADRDIFYNEQFF. The CDR3 nucleotides read TGCAGTGCTGCGGACAGGGACATATTCTACAATGAGCAGTTCTTC. V and J are TRBV20-1 and TRBJ2-1; TRBD1 agrees at 8 bases. Germline V gives CDR1 DFQATT, CDR2 SNEGSKA (reference sequence). This CDR3 region has 15 residues. Trimming took 5 bases from V and 3 from J; bases not matched to a gene: 9.

This clonotype was detected ten times or more. The chain links TRBV6-2 or TRBV6-3 to TRBJ1-1; D perhaps matches TRBD1 (6 bases). The V and J ends lost 5 bases and 5 bases respectively, with 12 bases between them. The CDR3 is 13 residues long. CDR1 is MNHEY and CDR2 is SVGEGT in the germline V gene. The CDR3 here is CASSPQGRTEAFF. The CDR3 nucleotides read TGTGCCAGCAGTCCTCAGGGGAGAACTGAAGCTTTCTTT.

This clonotype came up many times. This chain links TRBV20-1 with TRBJ2-3; D might be TRBD2 (5 bases). The CDR3 runs 15 residues. V lost 0 bases and J 2 bases, leaving 12 bases between the germline ends. Looked up from germline, CDR1 is DFQATT and CDR2 is SNEGSKA (reference sequence). In nucleotides, the CDR3 is TGCAGTGCTAGAGATGTGGGAGATTCCACAGATACGCAGTATTTT. It is translated as CSARDVGDSTDTQYF.

This clonotype occurred many times. The chain uses TRBV19 and TRBJ1-5, with TRBD1 matching 9 bases. Trimming at V came to 4 bases and at J to 4 bases, leaving 2 bases not matched to a gene. There are 14 residues in the CDR3. Germline V CDR1 and CDR2: LNHDA, SQIVND (reference sequence). This CDR3 reads CASSTTGGNQPQHF. The CDR3 nucleotides are TGTGCCAGTAGTACGACAGGGGGTAATCAGCCCCAGCATTTT.